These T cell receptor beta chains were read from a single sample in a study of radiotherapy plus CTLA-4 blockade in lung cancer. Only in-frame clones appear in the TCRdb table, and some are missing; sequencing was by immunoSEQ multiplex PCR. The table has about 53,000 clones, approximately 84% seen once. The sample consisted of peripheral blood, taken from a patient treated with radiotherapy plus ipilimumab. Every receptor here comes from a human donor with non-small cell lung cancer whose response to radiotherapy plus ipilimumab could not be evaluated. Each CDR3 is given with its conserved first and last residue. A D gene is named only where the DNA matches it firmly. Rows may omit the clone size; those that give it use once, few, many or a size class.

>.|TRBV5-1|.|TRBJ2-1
TGCGCCAGCAGCTTGGTACAGGTTGAGCAGTTCTTC
CASSLVQVEQFF
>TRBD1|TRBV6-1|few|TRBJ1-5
TGTGCCAGCAGCCAGGGACAGGGGAGCAATCAGCCCCAGCATTTT
CASSQGQGSNQPQHF
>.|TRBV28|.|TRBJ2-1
TGTGCCACCCTGACTCGGCTGTTACAGGTCAACAATGAGCAGTTCTTC
CATLTRLLQVNNEQFF
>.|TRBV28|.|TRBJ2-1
TGTGCCAGCAGTCCGTATTTTACAGGGCGGGTTTGGGGTGAGCAGTTCTTC
CASSPYFTGRVWGEQFF
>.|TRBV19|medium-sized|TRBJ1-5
TGTGCCAGTAGTCGAGGCGGGACTCAGCCCCAGCATTTT
CASSRGGTQPQHF
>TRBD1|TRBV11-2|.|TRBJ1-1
TGTGCCAGCAGTCCTATCAGGGGGCGGACTGAAGCTTTCTTT
CASSPIRGRTEAFF
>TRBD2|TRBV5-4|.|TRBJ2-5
TGTGCCAGCAGCCAGAGGACTAGCGGGATAAAAGAGACCCAGTACTTC
CASSQRTSGIKETQYF
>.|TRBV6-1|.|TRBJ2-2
TGTGCCAGCAGTGAGTACAGGGTGAACACCGGGGAGCTGTTTTTT
CASSEYRVNTGELFF
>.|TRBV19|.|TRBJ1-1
TGTGCCAGTAGTGTTCGCTACGCTACTGAAGCTTTCTTT
CASSVRYATEAFF
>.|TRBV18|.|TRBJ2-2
TGTGCCAGCTCACCGGTTGAGGCCGGGGAGCTGTTTTTT
CASSPVEAGELFF
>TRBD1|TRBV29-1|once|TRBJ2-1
TGCAGCGGGACAGGGGATTACAATGAGCAGTTCTTC
CSGTGDYNEQFF
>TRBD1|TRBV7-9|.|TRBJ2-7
TGTGCCAGCAGCCTCTACCAAGACAGGGGGATCCACGAGCAGTACTTC
CASSLYQDRGIHEQYF
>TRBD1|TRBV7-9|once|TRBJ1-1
TGTGCCAGCAGCCCGACAGGGTTTGTTGAAGCTTTCTTT
CASSPTGFVEAFF
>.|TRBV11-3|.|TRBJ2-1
TGTGCCAGCAGCTTAGATCCGAGAGGCAACAATGAGCAGTTCTTC
CASSLDPRGNNEQFF
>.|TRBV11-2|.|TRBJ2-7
TGTGCCAGCAGCCCCAGACTTGATTTGCAGTACTTC
CASSPRLDLQYF
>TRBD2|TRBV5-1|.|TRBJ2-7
TGCGCCAGCAGCCCAACCGGGACGGCGGGGGTCTACGAGCAGTACTTC
CASSPTGTAGVYEQYF
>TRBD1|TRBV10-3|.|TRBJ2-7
TGTGCCATCAGTGACCCGACAGGGGGCCTGGGCGAGCAGTACTTC
CAISDPTGGLGEQYF
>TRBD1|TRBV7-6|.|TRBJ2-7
TGTGCCAGCAGCTGGGGACAGGTGGCCGAGCAGTACTTC
CASSWGQVAEQYF
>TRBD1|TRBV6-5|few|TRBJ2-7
TGTGCCAGCAGTTACGGGATGCCGGGACAGGGCTACGAGCAGTACTTC
CASSYGMPGQGYEQYF
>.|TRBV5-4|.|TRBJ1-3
TGTGCCAGCAGCCGCGGGGGTATGGAAGGAAACACCATATATTTT
CASSRGGMEGNTIYF